A selection of T cell receptor beta chains follows, all from one sample in a study of shared clonotypes between healthy human individuals. Measured with immunoSEQ multiplex PCR; TCRdb has only the in-frame clones, and not every one. The sample has around 700,000 clones, approximately 73% seen once. Material for sequencing was memory CD4+ T cells sorted from blood. The receptors shown here come from a woman aged 25-40 years in good health. The CDR3 runs from the conserved cysteine through the conserved F or W. Each record gives: D gene, J gene, V gene, CDR3 DNA, CDR3 protein. D genes are given only for firm matches.

d_call: NA; j_call: TRBJ2-5; v_call: TRBV5-5; cdr3_nt: TGTGCCAGCAGCTTGGGTAACACTGATGTTGAGACCCAGTACTTC; cdr3_aa: CASSLGNTDVETQYF
d_call: NA; j_call: TRBJ2-7; v_call: TRBV2; cdr3_nt: TGTGCCAGCAGTGGACAGGCCCCCTTCTCCTACGAGCAGTACTTC; cdr3_aa: CASSGQAPFSYEQYF
d_call: NA; j_call: TRBJ1-5; v_call: TRBV2; cdr3_nt: TGTGCCAGCAGTGATCGGCAGTTGGGCAATCAGCCCCAGCATTTT; cdr3_aa: CASSDRQLGNQPQHF
d_call: TRBD1; j_call: TRBJ2-1; v_call: TRBV11-2; cdr3_nt: TGTGCCAGCAGCATTTCCGGGACAGGGGTCTACAATGAGCAGTTCTTC; cdr3_aa: CASSISGTGVYNEQFF
d_call: NA; j_call: TRBJ1-1; v_call: TRBV7-3; cdr3_nt: TGTGCCAGCAGCTTAAGGGCCGTCGGATTGAACACTGAAGCTTTCTTT; cdr3_aa: CASSLRAVGLNTEAFF
d_call: NA; j_call: TRBJ2-7; v_call: TRBV28; cdr3_nt: TGTGCCAGCAGTCCACCTGACCTAGAGCAGTACTTC; cdr3_aa: CASSPPDLEQYF
d_call: TRBD1; j_call: TRBJ2-7; v_call: TRBV6-5; cdr3_nt: TGTGCCAGCAGCCCTGACAGGGTGGACTACGAGCAGTACTTC; cdr3_aa: CASSPDRVDYEQYF
d_call: TRBD2; j_call: TRBJ2-7; v_call: TRBV19; cdr3_nt: TGTGCCAGTAGTCAACTAGCGGGACTAGGGGAGCAGTACTTC; cdr3_aa: CASSQLAGLGEQYF
d_call: TRBD1; j_call: TRBJ2-7; v_call: TRBV5-6; cdr3_nt: TGTGCCAGCAGTTCGGACAGGGACCTTTCCTACGAGCAGTACTTC; cdr3_aa: CASSSDRDLSYEQYF
d_call: TRBD1; j_call: TRBJ2-7; v_call: TRBV5-4; cdr3_nt: TGTGCCAGCAGCTTGGGTGGGACAGCCTCCTACGAGCAGTACTTC; cdr3_aa: CASSLGGTASYEQYF
d_call: TRBD1; j_call: TRBJ1-5; v_call: TRBV7-2; cdr3_nt: TGTGCCAGCAGTTGGGACAGGGATCAGCCCCAGCATTTT; cdr3_aa: CASSWDRDQPQHF